This T cell receptor beta chain was observed in a study of shared clonotypes between healthy human individuals. Overall study: Three plates each covered CD4 naive and memory; CD8 naive two, CD8 memory one. Findings and limits, study-wide: Naive subsets usually exceeded memory subsets in estimated richness. Sampling was confined to blood; repertoires within tissues likely differ.

This clone was seen only once. Antigen: not known. The study ran the assay at deep level. This table comes from immunoSEQ multiplex PCR, and its TCRdb copy is limited to in-frame clones, with some not included. Here the sample spans roughly 2.1 million clones, under 95% being singletons. Looked up from germline, CDR1 is SQVTM and CDR2 is ANQGSEA. Trimming stripped 6 bases from V and 2 bases from J, with 26 bases between. This CDR3 region has 18 residues. CD45RO-negative CD8 cells positively selected for CCR7 made up the naive population, which excluded terminally differentiated effector memory CD45RA+ cells.

This rearrangement joins TRBV29-1 to TRBJ2-1, with D possibly TRBD2 on 6 matching bases. The specimen sequenced was naive CD8+ T cells from PBMCs. The clonotype originates from a man aged 18 to 29 in good health. Some clones in this sample may be carry-over from other donors' samples. The CDR3: CSVPLGGAGIQAYNEQFF. The DNA for the CDR3 is TGCAGCGTGCCGCTGGGCGGGGCGGGAATCCAAGCCTACAATGAGCAGTTCTTC.